The 32 T cell receptor beta chains below come from one sample, sequenced in a study of PD-L1 blockade in urothelial cancer. The time point: pretreatment peripheral blood. Sequencing used immunoSEQ multiplex PCR; TCRdb keeps in-frame clones, though not all of them. The repertoire has around 130,000 clones, approximately 88% of them found once; the top ten carry about 2.9%. The sample consisted of PBMCs, taken around atezolizumab (anti-PD-L1) treatment. These receptors all stem from a man aged 50-60 years with urothelial cancer.

The chain couples TRBV4-2 to TRBJ2-7; maybe TRBD2 (6 bases). V lost 0 bases and J 1 base, leaving 10 bases between the germline ends. From germline, CDR1 is LGHNA and CDR2 YNFKEQ. The CDR3 has 15 amino acids. Here the CDR3 DNA reads TGTGCCAGCAGCCAAGATTTCCGGGAGTCCTACGAGCAGTACTTC. Residues: CASSQDFRESYEQYF.

The gene calls are TRBV6-5 and TRBJ2-4; D gene unclear. V was trimmed by 6 bases and J by 10 bases, leaving 10 bases between them. Germline values: CDR1 MNHEY, CDR2 SVGAGI. The CDR3 spans 11 residues. The CDR3 DNA follows: TGTGCCAGCAGCGGAGCTCGGATTCAGTACTTC. It translates to CASSGARIQYF.

CDR3 region: CAWSESRGITNSPLHF. CDR3 DNA sequence: TGTGCCTGGAGTGAAAGTCGAGGGATTACTAATTCACCCCTCCACTTT. The V and J genes are TRBV30 and TRBJ1-6; D unclear. V was cut by 1 base and J by 6 bases, with 16 bases left in between. The CDR3 sequence is 16 residues long. The germline V gene has CDR1 GTSNPN and CDR2 SVGIG (reference sequence).

The rearrangement uses TRBV7-8 and TRBJ2-1; 11 nucleotides line up with TRBD2. V shed 4 bases, J shed 5 bases, and the junction held 7 bases outside the gene matches. The CDR3 sequence is 16 residues long. The germline V gene has CDR1 SGHVS and CDR2 FQNEAQ. The CDR3 DNA sequence: TGTGCCAGCAGCTCGTCGCGACTAGCGGGACACAATGAGCAGTTCTTC. Amino acid sequence: CASSSSRLAGHNEQFF.

The chain joins TRBV30 to TRBJ2-1; no reliable D call. Trimming took 3 bases from V and 0 from J, leaving 12 bases between them. The CDR3 is made up of 15 amino acids. The germline V gene encodes CDR1 GTSNPN and CDR2 SVGIG (reference sequence). The CDR3 DNA reads as TGTGCCTGGAGACGGCCCTGGAGCTCCTACAATGAGCAGTTCTTC. Its protein product is CAWRRPWSSYNEQFF. Drawing the rest from reference TRBV30 and TRBJ2-1, the complete variable domain is SQTIHQWPATLVQPVGSPLSLECTVEGTSNPNLYWYRQAAGRGLQLLFYSVGIGQISSEVPQNLSASRPQDRQFILSSKKLLLSDSGFYLCAWRRPWSSYNEQFFGPGTRLTVL.

This chain links TRBV7-9 with TRBJ1-4, with 8 bases fitting TRBD1. This CDR3 contains 14 residues. The trim removed 3 bases at V and 6 bases at J, leaving 3 bases unmatched. Germline-derived CDR1 and CDR2 are SEHNR and FQNEAQ (reference sequence). DNA of the CDR3: TGTGCCAGCAGCTTGACAGGGGTGGATGAAAAACTGTTTTTT. The encoded protein is CASSLTGVDEKLFF.

This chain connects TRBV5-4 to TRBJ2-1, with 15 bases identical to TRBD2. The CDR3 runs 16 residues. After removal of 4 bases from V and 8 bases from J, the junction contained 7 bases not matched to a gene. CDR1 SGHNT and CDR2 YYREEE come from the germline V gene (reference sequence). CDR3 coding DNA: TGTGCCAGCAGCCAGGGGACTAGCGGGAGGAGACATGAGCAGTTCTTC. Amino acid sequence: CASSQGTSGRRHEQFF.

This sequence joins TRBV6-1 and TRBJ1-1, with D possibly matching TRBD1 (6 bases). CDR1 and CDR2 from the germline V gene are MNHNS and SASEGT. The V end was cut by 4 bases, the J end by 1 base, with 10 bases between. This CDR3 is built from 14 residues. CDR3 coding DNA: TGTGCCAGCAGTGTCGCGGGGGCGAACACTGAAGCTTTCTTT. Translating it yields CASSVAGANTEAFF.

CDR3 DNA: TGCGCCAGCAGCCAGGTGGGGACAGGAGGCTACGAGCAGTACTTC. Its translation: CASSQVGTGGYEQYF. The chain combines TRBV4-1 with TRBJ2-7, with 8 bases identical to TRBD1. This CDR3 is 15 amino acids long. The V segment lost 3 bases and the J segment 3 bases; nucleotides outside the gene matches: 7. The germline V gene encodes CDR1 MGHRA and CDR2 YSYEKL.

V usage is TRBV7-2 and J usage is TRBJ2-1; TRBD2 matches at 15 bases. Losses at the gene ends were 5 bases for V and 8 bases for J; bases not matched to a gene: 7. This CDR3 contains 16 residues. Germline CDR1 SGHTA, CDR2 FQGNSA. CDR3 sequence (DNA): TGTGCCAGCAGCCGGACTAGCGGGAGGGCTAGCGATGAGCAGTTCTTC. Translation: CASSRTSGRASDEQFF. The entire variable domain, with the rest obtained from reference TRBV7-2 and TRBJ2-1, is as follows: GAGVSQSPSNKVTEKGKDVELRCDPISGHTALYWYRQSLGQGLEFLIYFQGNSAPDKSGLPSDRFSAERTGGSVSTLTIQRTQQEDSAVYLCASSRTSGRASDEQFFGPGTRLTVL.

This clone was observed once. The J gene is TRBJ2-3, the V gene TRBV28; D is unresolved. The CDR3 runs to 13 residues. V was shortened by 2 bases and J by 4 bases, with 7 bases between the two germline ends. Germline V gives CDR1 MDHEN, CDR2 SYDVKM. The CDR3 DNA follows: TGTGCCAGCAGTTTAGCCGCGCCAGATACGCAGTATTTT. Translated, it gives CASSLAAPDTQYF.

CDR3 sequence reads: CASLPLGGNTEAFF. The CDR3 DNA follows: TGTGCCAGCCTTCCACTAGGCGGGAACACTGAAGCTTTCTTT. The rearrangement joins TRBV7-8 to TRBJ1-1; D ambiguous. V gave up 8 bases and J gave up 1 base, with 14 bases separating them. Germline CDR1 is SGHVS and CDR2 is FQNEAQ. The CDR3 loop spans 14 amino acids.

This chain joins TRBV7-2 and TRBJ2-7; TRBD2 might be the D (6 bases). Trimming shortened V by 5 bases and J by 0 bases, and 14 bases separated the two germline ends. CDR3 size: 15 residues. Germline CDR1 is SGHTA and CDR2 is FQGNSA. CDR3 nucleotide sequence: TGTGCCAGCAGCCCGCGACTAGTCAGCTCCTACGAGCAGTACTTC. Protein: CASSPRLVSSYEQYF.

The V gene is TRBV12-5, the J gene TRBJ2-3; no firm D call. This CDR3 is built from 19 residues. The germline CDR1 and CDR2 sequences are LGHNT and FRNRAP. The V end was cut by 2 bases, the J end by 2 bases, with 23 bases between. The CDR3 here is CASGLFPGSWRNHTDTQYF. As DNA, the CDR3 is TGTGCTAGTGGTTTGTTCCCGGGTTCGTGGCGGAATCACACAGATACGCAGTATTTT.

Regarding this clone: The same CDR3 can be traced to other DNA sequences in this sample. The rearrangement links TRBV19 to TRBJ1-5, with unresolved D. Trimming removed 0 bases at V and 6 bases at J, with 6 bases between. The CDR3 extends over 13 amino acids. Germline CDR1 and CDR2: LNHDA and SQIVND (reference sequence). CDR3 nucleotides: TGTGCCAGTAGTATAGATCGCGGTCAGCCCCAGCATTTT. Translation gives CASSIDRGQPQHF.

This sequence joins TRBV18 and TRBJ2-7, with 8 positions matching TRBD1. Germline CDR1 is KGHSH and CDR2 is LQKENI. Trimming cost V 3 bases and J 0 bases; bases outside gene matches: 7. The CDR3 runs to 16 residues. CDR3: CASSPQGAGGSYEQYF. The DNA for the CDR3 is TGTGCCAGCTCACCCCAGGGGGCCGGGGGCTCCTACGAGCAGTACTTC.

The chain joins TRBV1 to TRBJ2-1; the table's D call, TRBD2, has no DNA check behind it. TRBV1 is given as a pseudogene. The CDR3 sequence is 17 residues long. The CDR3 loop reads CTSSQDQERGSYNEQFF. The CDR3 region has the DNA TGCACCAGCAGCCAAGATCAGGAGCGGGGTTCCTACAATGAGCAGTTCTTC.

The gene calls are TRBV14 and TRBJ2-7, with 11 bases matching TRBD1. V lost 3 bases to trimming and J lost 2 bases; unmatched junction nucleotides: 0. The CDR3 covers 14 residues. Germline lookup yields CDR1 SGHDN and CDR2 FVKESK. The CDR3 coding sequence is TGTGCCAGCAGCCAGGGACAGGGGGCCTACGAGCAGTACTTC. This codes for CASSQGQGAYEQYF.

The chain joins TRBV30 to TRBJ2-3; 9 nucleotides match TRBD2. The CDR3 runs 15 residues. Germline CDR1 is GTSNPN and CDR2 is SVGIG (reference sequence). V dropped 2 bases and J dropped 2; count of bases not matched to a gene: 5. The CDR3, as DNA: TGTGCCTGGAGTAGGGGCGGGAGGGACACAGATACGCAGTATTTT. This gives the protein CAWSRGGRDTDTQYF.

This sequence joins TRBV28 and TRBJ2-2; D remains ambiguous. The CDR3 runs 13 residues. Germline V gives CDR1 MDHEN, CDR2 SYDVKM. Trimming left V 3 bases short and J 6 bases short, with 8 bases between. The CDR3 region is CASSLQYPGELFF. DNA of the CDR3: TGTGCCAGCAGTTTGCAGTACCCCGGGGAGCTGTTTTTT.

V and J are TRBV29-1 and TRBJ2-3, with D tentatively TRBD2 (5 bases). The CDR3 runs 13 residues. Germline V CDR1 and CDR2: SQVTM, ANQGSEA. Trimming removed 4 bases at V and 2 bases at J, with 10 bases between. CDR3 loop: CSVVPGDTDTQYF. CDR3 in DNA: TGCAGCGTTGTACCCGGGGACACAGATACGCAGTATTTT.

V is TRBV25-1 and J is TRBJ2-1; maybe TRBD2 (5 bases). V dropped 3 bases and J dropped 12 bases, with 18 bases sitting between them. Germline V gives CDR1 MGHDK, CDR2 SYGVNS. This CDR3 region has 14 residues. CDR3 residues: CASSDRGDNAGQFF. CDR3 coding DNA: TGTGCCAGCAGTGATCGCGGTGACAATGCGGGGCAGTTCTTC.

The V call is TRBV11-2, the J call TRBJ2-5; a possible D gene is TRBD2 (5 bases). Looked up from germline, CDR1 is SGHAT and CDR2 is FQNNGV. The V and J ends lost 5 bases and 9 bases respectively, with 16 bases between them. The CDR3 runs to 13 residues. The CDR3: CASSPRGSPAQYF. The CDR3 DNA sequence: TGTGCCAGCAGCCCTCGGGGAAGTCCGGCCCAGTACTTC.

This chain joins TRBV21-1 and TRBJ2-1; whether TRBD1, the table's D call, matches the DNA was not checked. TRBV21-1 is flagged as a pseudogene. The CDR3 sequence is 17 residues long. The CDR3 reads CASSKKKEDRVVNEQFF. The CDR3 DNA is TGTGCCAGCAGCAAAAAAAAGGAGGACAGGGTGGTTAATGAGCAGTTCTTC.

The rearrangement links TRBV5-1 to TRBJ2-1; 7 nucleotides align to TRBD2. Germline V CDR1 and CDR2: SGHRS, YFSETQ. This CDR3 contains 15 residues. With 7 bases clipped from V and 5 bases from J, the junction kept 12 bases outside the gene matches. The chain's CDR3 is CASELGASGNNEQFF. CDR3 in DNA: TGCGCCAGCGAGTTGGGAGCTAGCGGCAACAATGAGCAGTTCTTC.

The chain couples TRBV19 to TRBJ2-3, with D maybe TRBD2 (6 bases). The germline V and J ends were trimmed by 10 bases and 4 bases, with 21 bases remaining between them. Germline V lookup: CDR1 LNHDA, CDR2 SQIVND (reference sequence). The CDR3 loop spans 15 amino acids. CDR3 sequence reads: CATAYSGGKADTQYF. CDR3 in DNA: TGTGCCACCGCTTATAGCGGAGGGAAGGCAGATACGCAGTATTTT. Filled out from reference TRBV19 and TRBJ2-3, the complete variable domain reads DGGITQSPKYLFRKEGQNVTLSCEQNLNHDAMYWYRQDPGQGLRLIYYSQIVNDFQKGDIAEGYSVSREKKESFPLTVTSAQKNPTAFYLCATAYSGGKADTQYFGPGTRLTVL.

This chain uses TRBV11-1 with TRBJ2-7, with no clear D. Germline V gives CDR1 SGHAT, CDR2 FQDESV (reference sequence). This CDR3 has 15 amino acids. V lost 5 bases and J lost 0, with 14 bases in between. The CDR3 sequence: CASSQDWVSSYEQYF. CDR3 sequence (DNA): TGTGCCAGCAGCCAAGACTGGGTAAGCTCCTACGAGCAGTACTTC.

The chain uses TRBV30 and TRBJ2-3, with unresolved D. The ends were cut back, 4 bases at V and 6 bases at J, with 8 bases in the middle. CDR3 length: 11 residues. CDR1 is GTSNPN and CDR2 is SVGIG in the germline V gene (reference sequence). In DNA, the CDR3 is TGTGCCTGGATGGCGGTGGATACGCAGTATTTT. Translating gives CAWMAVDTQYF.

This chain connects TRBV6-5 to TRBJ1-2; tentative D call: TRBD1 (5 bases). Trimming shortened V by 5 bases and J by 3 bases, and 7 bases separated the two germline ends. CDR3 length equals 12 residues. Per the germline V gene, CDR1 is MNHEY and CDR2 is SVGAGI. The CDR3 DNA reads TGTGCCAGCAGTGACAGTTACTATGGCTACACCTTC. It translates to CASSDSYYGYTF.

The V and J genes are TRBV7-9 and TRBJ2-5; TRBD2 agrees at 11 bases. Germline V lookup: CDR1 SEHNR, CDR2 FQNEAQ (reference sequence). The CDR3 covers 15 residues. With V trimmed by 5 bases and J by 5 bases, 7 bases remained unmatched. The CDR3, as DNA: TGTGCCAGCAGCCTCACCCTAGCGGGAGGCGAGACCCAGTACTTC. This encodes CASSLTLAGGETQYF.

The rearrangement links TRBV5-1 to TRBJ2-2; TRBD2 is a possible D gene (6 bases). The ends were cut back, 2 bases at V and 1 base at J, with 9 bases in the middle. Germline V gives CDR1 SGHRS, CDR2 YFSETQ. The CDR3 has 15 amino acids. The CDR3 coding sequence is TGCGCCAGCAGCTTAGGCGGGGTGAACACCGGGGAGCTGTTTTTT. Translated: CASSLGGVNTGELFF.

This clone was seen a handful of times. The genes are TRBV6-5 and TRBJ2-3, with 8 nucleotides matching TRBD2. This CDR3 has 14 residues. With V trimmed by 6 bases and J by 7 bases, 9 bases remained unmatched. Germline CDR1 is MNHEY and CDR2 is SVGAGI. CDR3: CASSSGTSAYTQYF. In DNA form, the CDR3 reads TGTGCCAGCAGCTCCGGGACTAGTGCGTATACGCAGTATTTT.